One and the same sample provided the 23 T cell receptor beta chains below, sequenced in a study of T cells in women clearing cervical HPV infection. TCRdb's table, derived via immunoSEQ multiplex PCR, lists solely in-frame clones and lacks some. This sample's table reports about 14,000 clones. Sequencing was performed on blood buffy coat. The receptors were gathered from a woman between 18 and 69 years old with a cervical HPV16 infection that either progressed to CIN3+ or cleared (not recorded which).

The CDR3 region is CASSWGRSDGYTF. The sequenced part of the CDR3 DNA is TGTGCCAGCAGTTGGGGGCGCTCGGATGGC. V usage is TRBV2 and J usage is TRBJ1-2, with a weak D call TRBD1 (6 bases). The read ends 3 residues shy of where the CDR3 ends; the end is completed using the germline J gene. The V end lost 5 bases, the J end lost 6 bases, and 13 bases lay between the germline ends. This CDR3 has 13 residues. CDR1 is SNHLY and CDR2 is FYNNEI in the germline V gene.

Note on this clone: With the read ending 3 residues before the CDR3 end, the germline J gene is used to fill in that end. V gene TRBV6-2 or TRBV6-3 combines with J gene TRBJ1-2, with D perhaps TRBD1 (6 bases). Looked up from germline, CDR1 is MNHEY and CDR2 is SVGEGT. This CDR3 has 16 amino acids. CDR3 bases read: TGTGCCAGCAGGGGACAAGACAGGTATTTTTCCTACGAC. Translation: CASRGQDRYFSYD. In full, the CDR3 is CASRGQDRYFSYDYTF.

As to this clone: The CDR3 end lies 3 residues beyond the end of the read and is filled in from the germline J gene. This chain links TRBV5-6 with TRBJ2-3, with 8 bases identical to TRBD1. The CDR3 runs to 14 residues. CDR1 is SGHDT, CDR2 YYEEEE, per germline. CDR3 residues: CASSSGTGQETQYF. CDR3 DNA, as far as it was read: TGTGCCAGCAGCTCTGGGACAGGTCAAGAGACG.

Regarding this clone: The CDR3 extends 3 residues past the end of the read, so its final part is completed from the germline J gene. The chain couples TRBV7-8 to TRBJ2-7; TRBD1 might be the D (6 bases). Germline CDR1 is SGHVS and CDR2 is FQNEAQ. Trimming pared 4 bases from V and 5 bases from J, leaving 15 bases between. This CDR3 has 14 residues. CDR3 loop: CASSWNRAEHEQYF. The DNA read from the CDR3 is TGTGCCAGCAGCTGGAACAGGGCCGAACACGAG.

As to this clone: The DNA ends 3 residues before the CDR3 does, and the rest of the CDR3 is filled in from the germline J gene. The chain couples TRBV18 to TRBJ1-1; 7 bases fit TRBD1. V trimming: 5 bases; J trimming: 1 base; junction bases outside the gene matches: 7. Germline V lookup: CDR1 KGHSH, CDR2 LQKENI. The CDR3 contains 15 residues. The DNA read from the CDR3 is TGTGCCAGCTCAACCGGGGGACAGAAGAACACTGAA. It is translated as CASSTGGQKNTE. The complete CDR3 protein is CASSTGGQKNTEAFF.

Concerning this clone itself: The observed sequence ends 3 residues before the CDR3 terminus, with the missing tail filled in from the germline J gene. The V call is TRBV19, the J call TRBJ1-5; D might be TRBD1 (5 bases). Germline V CDR1 and CDR2: LNHDA, SQIVND (reference sequence). The CDR3 sequence is 13 residues long. The V end lost 9 bases, the J end lost 0 bases, and 9 bases lay between the germline ends. CDR3 protein: CASGDYSNQPQHF. CDR3 DNA (partial): TGTGCCAGCGGGGACTATAGCAATCAGCCC.

Regarding this clone: The missing CDR3 end, 3 residues past where the read stops, is filled in from the germline J gene. The V and J genes are TRBV4-2 and TRBJ2-1, with 7 nucleotides matching TRBD1. This CDR3 region has 15 residues. Germline V CDR1 and CDR2: LGHNA, YNFKEQ. Germline trimming cut 0 bases from V and 3 bases from J; bases unmatched to any gene: 2. CDR3 DNA, as far as it was read: TGTGCCAGCAGCCAAGAGACAGGGATCTACAATGAG. Its protein is CASSQETGIYNE. The whole CDR3 sequence is CASSQETGIYNEQFF.

Note on this clone: From the germline J gene comes the end of the CDR3, since the read stops 3 residues before it. The V call is TRBV2, the J call TRBJ2-3; 7 nucleotides align to TRBD2. CDR1 is SNHLY and CDR2 is FYNNEI in the germline V gene. The V segment lost 6 bases and the J segment 0 bases; nucleotides outside the gene matches: 6. This CDR3 region has 15 residues. CDR3 bases read: TGTGCCAGCAGGGCTAGCGGAACTAGCACAGATACG. It yields the protein CASRASGTSTDT. The CDR3, in full, reads CASRASGTSTDTQYF.

Judged by frequency, this clone is medium-sized. The read stops 3 residues short of the end of the CDR3; the missing end is completed from the germline J gene. The genes are TRBV10-3 and TRBJ2-5, with 8 bases fitting TRBD2. V trimming: 0 bases; J trimming: 1 base; junction bases outside the gene matches: 4. Per the germline V gene, CDR1 is ENHRY and CDR2 is SYGVKD. The CDR3 sequence is 16 residues long. The DNA read from the CDR3 is TGTGCCATCAGTGAGTCTGAGCGGGGGCGCCAAGAGACC. This codes for CAISESERGRQET. The CDR3 in its entirety is CAISESERGRQETQYF.

A note on this clone: With the read ending 3 residues before the CDR3 end, the germline J gene is used to fill in that end. The chain has TRBV3-1 (or the pseudogene TRBV3-2) and TRBJ1-2, with 8 positions matching TRBD1. The CDR3 loop spans 20 amino acids. The V segment lost 0 bases and the J segment 0 bases; nucleotides outside the gene matches: 15. In germline, CDR1 is LGHDT, CDR2 YNNKEL (reference sequence). The CDR3 protein is CASSQDFIVPGQETNYGYTF. The CDR3 bases that were read are TGTGCCAGCAGCCAAGATTTCATCGTCCCGGGACAGGAAACTAACTATGGC.

A word on this clone: The read terminates 3 residues before the CDR3 end, so the remaining end is supplied by the germline J gene. Other DNA sequences in the same sample also yield this CDR3. The chain combines TRBV5-1 with TRBJ1-3; 7 bases agree with TRBD1. Germline V lookup: CDR1 SGHRS, CDR2 YFSETQ. CDR3 length: 15 amino acids. V trimming: 1 base; J trimming: 0 bases; junction bases outside the gene matches: 1. Partial CDR3 DNA: TGCGCCAGCAGCTTGCCAGGGGGCTCTGGAAACACC. It translates to CASSLPGGSGNT. The complete CDR3 sequence is CASSLPGGSGNTIYF.

For this clone: The read terminates 3 residues before the CDR3 end, so the remaining end is supplied by the germline J gene. This chain links TRBV5-1 with TRBJ2-2, with D possibly matching TRBD1 (6 bases). Germline values: CDR1 SGHRS, CDR2 YFSETQ. V dropped 0 bases and J dropped 2 bases, with 11 bases sitting between them. The CDR3 totals 16 residues. The covered CDR3 bases are TGCGCCAGCAGCTTGGCGACAGGCTTTAACACCGGGGAG. This translates into CASSLATGFNTGE. The whole CDR3 region reads CASSLATGFNTGELFF.

Of note for this clone: From the germline J gene comes the end of the CDR3, since the read stops 3 residues before it. V usage is TRBV5-1 and J usage is TRBJ2-1; 13 bases are shared with TRBD2. The CDR3 has 15 amino acids. Germline V CDR1 and CDR2: SGHRS, YFSETQ. Trimming removed 0 bases from V and 8 bases from J; junction bases left unmatched: 2. The sequenced CDR3 bases are TGCGCCAGCAGCTTGGGGACTAGCGGGAGCTATGAG. This translates into CASSLGTSGSYE. The full CDR3 protein is CASSLGTSGSYEQFF.

With regard to this clone: The CDR3 is cut off 3 residues early in the read; its end comes from the germline J gene. The V and J genes are TRBV11-3 and TRBJ2-5; 12 bases agree with TRBD2. CDR3 size: 15 residues. Germline assignment: CDR1 SGHNT and CDR2 YENEEA. V shed 4 bases and J 4 bases; nucleotides not matched to a gene: 4. CDR3 bases read: TGTGCCAGCAGCTCTGAGGGACTAGCGGGAGAGACC. Residues: CASSSEGLAGET. The CDR3 in its entirety is CASSSEGLAGETQYF.

Regarding this clone: The read falls 3 residues short of the CDR3 end, and the missing part is taken from the germline J gene. This rearrangement joins TRBV7-9 to TRBJ1-2; unclear D gene. In germline, CDR1 is SEHNR, CDR2 FQNEAQ (reference sequence). The CDR3 is 15 residues long. The CDR3 protein is CASSLARPPTDTYTF. Incomplete CDR3 DNA: TGTGCCAGCAGCTTAGCCAGGCCCCCCACAGATACC.

Worth noting for this clone: The missing CDR3 end, 3 residues past where the read stops, is filled in from the germline J gene. V usage is TRBV6-2 or TRBV6-3 and J usage is TRBJ1-5; D gene uncertain. There are 13 residues in the CDR3. Per the germline V gene, CDR1 is MNHEY and CDR2 is SVGEGT. Deletions cut 7 bases from V and 7 bases from J, with 14 bases between. The CDR3 protein is CASKNLGYQPQHF. The CDR3 DNA, read in part, is TGTGCCAGCAAAAACTTAGGGTACCAGCCC.

Comment on this clone: The observed sequence ends 3 residues before the CDR3 terminus, with the missing tail filled in from the germline J gene. The V gene is TRBV19, the J gene TRBJ2-3; 11 bases line up with TRBD2. The length of the CDR3 is 17 residues. The germline gives CDR1 LNHDA, CDR2 SQIVND (reference sequence). Trimming removed 0 bases from V and 6 bases from J; junction bases left unmatched: 8. CDR3 DNA (partial): TGTGCCAGTAGTATAGAGAGAGCGGGACTAGCGGTCGATACG. This sequence encodes CASSIERAGLAVDT. The full CDR3 sequence reads CASSIERAGLAVDTQYF.

This clone registers medium-sized (0.01 to 0.1%) by frequency. The CDR3 loop reads CSVGLSGGGVEQYF. The sequenced part of the CDR3 DNA is TGCAGCGTTGGACTCTCGGGAGGGGGCGTCGAG. The chain recombines TRBV29-1 with TRBJ2-7; TRBD2 is a possible D gene (8 bases). From the germline J gene comes the end of the CDR3, since the read stops 3 residues before it. Looked up from germline, CDR1 is SQVTM and CDR2 is ANQGSEA. Trimming left V 4 bases short and J 6 bases short, with 19 bases between. The CDR3 is 14 residues long.

Frequency places this clone as large. The read is 3 residues too short to cover the CDR3 end, so that end is filled in from the germline J gene. The chain combines TRBV20-1 with TRBJ2-7, with 8 bases identical to TRBD2. Germline CDR1 DFQATT, CDR2 SNEGSKA (reference sequence). The CDR3 loop spans 15 amino acids. Trimming removed 0 bases from V and 6 bases from J; junction bases left unmatched: 10. CDR3 bases read: TGCAGTGCTAGAGATTTAGCGGGGCCAGCCCTCGAG. This codes for CSARDLAGPALE. The full CDR3 protein is CSARDLAGPALEQYF.

As to this clone: The DNA ends 3 residues before the CDR3 does, and the rest of the CDR3 is filled in from the germline J gene. This chain joins TRBV7-2 and TRBJ2-7; a possible D gene is TRBD2 (5 bases). The CDR3 consists of 15 residues. Between the trimmed V and J ends, which lost 1 base and 3 bases, there was a span of 13 bases. Looked up from germline, CDR1 is SGHTA and CDR2 is FQGNSA. The CDR3 region is CASSLVTGNFYEQYF. CDR3 DNA (partial): TGTGCCAGCAGCTTAGTGACGGGGAACTTCTACGAG.

Incomplete CDR3 DNA: TGTGCCAGCAGTTTACCACAGAGCAATCAGCCG. It is translated as CASSLPQSNQP. In full, the CDR3 is CASSLPQSNQPQYF. J is TRBJ2-3 and V is TRBV28; D remains ambiguous. The read comes to an end 3 residues before the CDR3 does, leaving the germline J gene to fill in the end. The CDR3 extends over 14 amino acids. Germline assignment: CDR1 MDHEN and CDR2 SYDVKM.

Turning to this clone: The read finishes 3 residues shy of the CDR3 end, and the germline J gene is used to complete it. The genes are TRBV5-1 and TRBJ1-2; D unclear. The CDR3 has 15 amino acids. In germline, CDR1 is SGHRS, CDR2 YFSETQ. V lost 7 bases to trimming and J lost 0 bases, with 16 bases between them. The CDR3 loop is CASPHPRRTNYGYTF. The DNA read from the CDR3 is TGCGCCAGCCCCCACCCCCGCAGAACTAACTATGGC.

In the case of this clone: The CDR3 end falls 3 residues outside the read, so it is completed with the germline J gene. The chain recombines TRBV11-3 with TRBJ2-2, with 9 bases lining up with TRBD1. Germline lookup yields CDR1 SGHNT and CDR2 YENEEA. V was pared by 5 bases and J by 6 bases, with 7 bases of the junction left unmatched. This CDR3 contains 15 residues. This CDR3 reads CASSLDRGAAGELFF. CDR3 bases read: TGTGCCAGCAGCCTTGACAGGGGGGCGGCCGGGGAG.